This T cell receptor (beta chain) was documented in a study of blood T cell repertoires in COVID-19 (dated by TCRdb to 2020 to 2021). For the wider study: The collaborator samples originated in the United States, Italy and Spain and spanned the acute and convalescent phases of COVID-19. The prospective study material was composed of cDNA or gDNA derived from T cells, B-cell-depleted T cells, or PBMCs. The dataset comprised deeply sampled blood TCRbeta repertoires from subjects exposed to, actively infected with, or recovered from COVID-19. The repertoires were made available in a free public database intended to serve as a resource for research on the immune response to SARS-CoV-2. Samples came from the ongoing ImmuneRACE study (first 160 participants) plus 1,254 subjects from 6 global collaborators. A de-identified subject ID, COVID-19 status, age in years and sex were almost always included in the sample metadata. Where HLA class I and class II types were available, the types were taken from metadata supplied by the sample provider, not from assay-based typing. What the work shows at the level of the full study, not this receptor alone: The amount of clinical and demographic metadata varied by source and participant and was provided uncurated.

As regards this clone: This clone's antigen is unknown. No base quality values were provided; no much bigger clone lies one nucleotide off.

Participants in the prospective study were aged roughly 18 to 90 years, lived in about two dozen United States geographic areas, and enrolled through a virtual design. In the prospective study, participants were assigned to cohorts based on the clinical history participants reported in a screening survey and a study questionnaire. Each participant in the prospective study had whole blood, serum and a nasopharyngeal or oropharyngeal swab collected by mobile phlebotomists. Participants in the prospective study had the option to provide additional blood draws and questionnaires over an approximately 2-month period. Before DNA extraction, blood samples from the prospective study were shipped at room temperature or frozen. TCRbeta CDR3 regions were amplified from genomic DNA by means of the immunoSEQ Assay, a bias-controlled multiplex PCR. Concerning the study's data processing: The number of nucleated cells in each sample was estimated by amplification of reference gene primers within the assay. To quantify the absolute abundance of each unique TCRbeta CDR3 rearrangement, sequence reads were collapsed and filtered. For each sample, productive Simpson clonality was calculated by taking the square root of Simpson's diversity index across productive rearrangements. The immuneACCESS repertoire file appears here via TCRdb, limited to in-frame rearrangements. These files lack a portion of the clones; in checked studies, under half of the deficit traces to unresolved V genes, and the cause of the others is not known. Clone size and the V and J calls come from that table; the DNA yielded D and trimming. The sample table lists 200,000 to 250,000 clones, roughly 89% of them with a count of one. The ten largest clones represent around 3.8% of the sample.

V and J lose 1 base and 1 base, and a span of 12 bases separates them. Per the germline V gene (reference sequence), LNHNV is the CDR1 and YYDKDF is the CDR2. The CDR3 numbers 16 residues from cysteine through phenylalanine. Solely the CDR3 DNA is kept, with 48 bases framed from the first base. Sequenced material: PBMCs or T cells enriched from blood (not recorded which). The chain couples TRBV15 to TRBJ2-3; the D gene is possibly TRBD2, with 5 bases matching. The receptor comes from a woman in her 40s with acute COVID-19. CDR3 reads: CATSRGESRRTDTQYF. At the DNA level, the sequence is TGTGCCACCAGCAGAGGGGAGAGCAGACGCACAGATACGCAGTATTTT.